Listed below are T cell receptor beta chains from one sample, sequenced in a study of blood T cell repertoires in COVID-19. Libraries were prepared by immunoSEQ multiplex PCR; TCRdb keeps only in-frame clonotypes and omits some of them. Among about 350,000 clones listed, over 75% were seen once. The sample consisted of PBMCs or T cells enriched from blood (not recorded which). All receptors come from a woman in her 30s who had recovered from COVID-19. The CDR3 runs from the conserved cysteine through the conserved F or W. The D gene is left open where the match is weak. Some rows have no size entry. The others give once, few or many, or a class for an expanded clone.

abundance | d_gene | j_gene | v_gene | CDR3aa | CDR3nt
- | - | TRBJ1-4 | TRBV19 | CASSLSVDNEKLFF | TGTGCCAGTAGTCTTAGCGTGGATAATGAAAAACTGTTTTTT
- | TRBD1 | TRBJ1-1 | TRBV10-2 | CASSDGTANTEAFF | TGCGCCAGCAGTGACGGGACAGCGAACACTGAAGCTTTCTTT
- | - | TRBJ2-3 | TRBV29-1 | CSVEDTLTDTQYF | TGCAGCGTTGAAGACACTCTCACAGATACGCAGTATTTT
- | - | TRBJ2-2 | TRBV10-3 | CAISEAIQNTGELFF | TGTGCCATCAGTGAAGCAATTCAGAACACCGGGGAGCTGTTTTTT
few | - | TRBJ1-3 | TRBV3-1/TRBV3-2 | CASSEESAPSGNTIYF | TGTGCCAGCAGCGAAGAGAGCGCTCCGAGTGGAAACACCATATATTTT
- | - | TRBJ2-2 | TRBV7-2 | CASGRGATGELFF | TGTGCCAGCGGACGGGGGGCGACCGGGGAGCTGTTTTTT
- | - | TRBJ1-6 | TRBV9 | CASSLRSGVNSPLHF | TGTGCCAGCAGCCTCAGGTCGGGAGTTAATTCACCCCTCCACTTT
- | - | TRBJ2-2 | TRBV7-9 | CASSPEGSGTGELFF | TGTGCCAGCAGTCCCGAGGGCTCGGGCACCGGGGAGCTGTTTTTT
- | TRBD1 | TRBJ2-2 | TRBV27 | CASRMDRGYNTGELFF | TGTGCCAGCAGGATGGACAGGGGCTACAACACCGGGGAGCTGTTTTTT
- | - | TRBJ1-5 | TRBV7-2 | CASSLLGGDQPQHF | TGTGCCAGCAGCTTACTGGGAGGCGATCAGCCCCAGCATTTT
- | TRBD1 | TRBJ1-1 | TRBV10-3 | CAISQTGSKEAFF | TGTGCCATCAGCCAGACAGGGTCAAAAGAAGCTTTCTTT
- | TRBD1 | TRBJ1-2 | TRBV19 | CASSISWQGVGYTF | TGTGCCAGTAGTATTTCCTGGCAGGGGGTAGGCTACACCTTC
- | - | TRBJ2-3 | TRBV21-1 | CASSKVSPAGGPDTQYF | TGTGCCAGCAGCAAAGTCTCCCCAGCGGGGGGCCCCGATACGCAGTATTTT
- | TRBD1 | TRBJ1-1 | TRBV6-5 | CASSPGGGTEAFF | TGTGCCAGCAGCCCAGGGGGTGGGACTGAAGCTTTCTTT
once | TRBD1 | TRBJ1-2 | TRBV6-5 | CASSDSRGYGYTF | TGTGCCAGCAGCGACAGCAGGGGGTATGGCTACACCTTC
- | - | TRBJ1-1 | TRBV29-1 | CSVSKNGNLNTEAFF | TGCAGCGTATCCAAAAACGGGAATTTGAACACTGAAGCTTTCTTT
- | TRBD2 | TRBJ2-3 | TRBV4-1 | CASSQEGRGGSDTQYF | TGCGCCAGCAGCCAAGAAGGGCGGGGGGGGTCGGATACGCAGTATTTT
- | TRBD1 | TRBJ1-4 | TRBV28 | CASSQTGANEKLFF | TGTGCCAGCAGTCAGACAGGGGCTAATGAAAAACTGTTTTTT
- | - | TRBJ1-4 | TRBV28 | CASSLEGVREKLFF | TGTGCCAGCAGTTTGGAGGGCGTTCGGGAAAAACTGTTTTTT
- | TRBD1 | TRBJ1-2 | TRBV7-2 | CASSLDAAGQGGFTYGYTF | TGTGCCAGCAGCTTAGATGCAGCGGGACAGGGGGGGTTTACCTATGGCTACACCTTC
- | TRBD1 | TRBJ1-6 | TRBV19 | CASSIGTGLDSPLHF | TGTGCCAGTAGTATCGGGACAGGCCTTGATTCACCCCTCCACTTT
- | TRBD1 | TRBJ1-1 | TRBV5-1 | CASSLDEGAAFF | TGCGCCAGCAGCTTGGATGAGGGGGCGGCTTTCTTT
- | TRBD1 | TRBJ1-2 | TRBV6-5 | CASSYYGQGARGYTF | TGTGCCAGCAGTTACTATGGACAGGGGGCGAGAGGCTACACCTTC
- | - | TRBJ1-1 | TRBV27 | CASLNAGGTEAFF | TGTGCCAGCCTCAACGCGGGGGGGACTGAAGCTTTCTTT
- | - | TRBJ2-2 | TRBV7-9 | CASSSSELFF | TGTGCCAGCAGCTCCTCGGAGCTGTTTTTT
- | - | TRBJ1-2 | TRBV29-1 | CSVFHFSEDGYTF | TGCAGCGTTTTCCATTTTTCGGAGGATGGCTACACCTTC
- | - | TRBJ2-3 | TRBV5-1 | CASSLRGGADTQYF | TGCGCCAGCAGCTTGAGAGGGGGTGCAGATACGCAGTATTTT
- | - | TRBJ2-1 | TRBV7-8 | CASSYLLPSIRNEQFF | TGTGCCAGCAGCTACCTTCTACCTAGTATCCGCAATGAGCAGTTCTTC
- | - | TRBJ2-3 | TRBV24-1 | CATSARLHTDTQYF | TGTGCCACCAGTGCGAGACTGCACACAGATACGCAGTATTTT
- | TRBD2 | TRBJ2-7 | TRBV7-8 | CASSRRTSGGTLPYEQYF | TGTGCCAGCAGCAGAAGGACTAGCGGGGGGACCCTCCCCTACGAGCAGTACTTC
few | TRBD1 | TRBJ1-4 | TRBV5-1 | CASRGRTGAREKLFF | TGCGCCAGCAGGGGAAGGACAGGGGCTAGGGAAAAACTGTTTTTT
once | - | TRBJ2-1 | TRBV18 | CASSPEGYYGGQFF | TGTGCCAGCTCACCGGAGGGGTACTACGGGGGGCAGTTCTTC
- | TRBD2 | TRBJ2-5 | TRBV3-1/TRBV3-2 | CASSQGPAGGQETQYF | TGTGCCAGCAGCCAAGGTCCAGCGGGGGGGCAAGAGACCCAGTACTTC
- | - | TRBJ2-5 | TRBV20-1 | CSASFGETQYF | TGCAGTGCTAGCTTCGGAGAGACCCAGTACTTC
- | - | TRBJ1-4 | TRBV28 | CASSILLGDAGVGKLFF | TGTGCCAGCAGTATACTATTGGGAGACGCCGGGGTGGGGAAACTGTTTTTT
- | TRBD1 | TRBJ1-2 | TRBV18 | CASSPPGQGARSGYTF | TGTGCCAGCTCACCACCGGGACAGGGGGCGCGAAGCGGCTACACCTTC
- | - | TRBJ2-1 | TRBV11-2 | CASSLDGEPYNEQFF | TGTGCCAGCAGCTTAGACGGAGAGCCCTACAATGAGCAGTTCTTC
- | - | TRBJ2-1 | TRBV18 | CASSPPGGPYNEQFF | TGTGCCAGCTCACCACCCGGGGGGCCCTACAATGAGCAGTTCTTC
- | TRBD1 | TRBJ1-4 | TRBV4-3 | CASSLRTGGNEKLFF | TGCGCCAGCAGCCTTCGGACAGGGGGGAATGAAAAACTGTTTTTT
- | TRBD1 | TRBJ1-1 | TRBV3-1/TRBV3-2 | CASSLGWVRGDEAFF | TGTGCCAGCAGCCTAGGGTGGGTCAGGGGGGACGAAGCTTTCTTT
- | - | TRBJ1-2 | TRBV28 | CASHGQARGIFYGYTF | TGTGCCAGTCATGGTCAGGCCAGGGGAATTTTCTATGGCTACACCTTC
once | TRBD1 | TRBJ1-3 | TRBV28 | CASSLWTGVGNTIYF | TGTGCCAGCAGTTTATGGACAGGGGTTGGAAACACCATATATTTT
once | TRBD2 | TRBJ2-5 | TRBV5-8 | CASSFTGGRKTQYF | TGTGCCAGCAGCTTTACGGGGGGGCGGAAGACCCAGTACTTC
- | TRBD2 | TRBJ2-1 | TRBV5-1 | CASQRGGSLNEQFF | TGCGCCAGCCAGCGGGGGGGATCCCTAAATGAGCAGTTCTTC
- | TRBD1 | TRBJ2-1 | TRBV5-1 | CASSSGQQTYNEQFF | TGCGCCAGCAGCTCGGGACAGCAAACCTACAATGAGCAGTTCTTC
- | - | TRBJ1-1 | TRBV19 | CASSVAQGMNTEAFF | TGTGCCAGTAGTGTTGCCCAGGGTATGAACACTGAAGCTTTCTTT